This is a list of T cell receptor beta chains from one sample in a study of OX40 agonist ivuxolimab in advanced cancers. TCRdb's table, derived via immunoSEQ multiplex PCR, lists solely in-frame clones and lacks some. The top ten clones hold around a tenth of a sample with about 79,000 clones, approximately 94% of them seen once. The sequences come from CD4+ or CD8+ T cells sorted from blood, collected in a trial of the OX40 agonist ivuxolimab. Receptors originate from an adult with an advanced solid tumor such as melanoma, head and neck, liver or kidney cancer. Each CDR3 is given with its conserved first and last residue. Clone size is not always given. Where it is, it says once, few, many or a class for expanded clones.

abundance	j_gene	v_gene	CDR3aa
.	TRBJ2-7	TRBV5-1	CASQTGTDSYEQYF
.	TRBJ2-1	TRBV19	CASSAFLAGDTYNEQFF
.	TRBJ2-1	TRBV2	CASGDSFSYNEQFF
once	TRBJ1-2	TRBV6-5	CASSYFGAIGYTF
.	TRBJ2-1	TRBV11-3	CASSLRLAGSYNEQFF
once	TRBJ2-1	TRBV5-1	CASSLTSNYNEQFF
.	TRBJ1-2	TRBV7-3	CASSYPGTKNYGYTF
.	TRBJ2-7	TRBV7-9	CASLRDTAYEQYF
once	TRBJ2-3	TRBV5-4	CASTTGLADTQYF
once	TRBJ2-5	TRBV11-2	CASSLGDRGKETQYF
.	TRBJ1-5	TRBV7-8	CASSSRYRGFDQPQHF
.	TRBJ1-2	TRBV9	CASSPSSGEGVGYTF
once	TRBJ1-5	TRBV5-6	CASSLRPQRSPQHF
.	TRBJ1-5	TRBV29-1	CSVQVREYQPQHF
.	TRBJ2-2	TRBV11-2	CASSLATSGGADTGELFF
.	TRBJ2-3	TRBV7-6	CASSLAWGASTDTQYF
.	TRBJ2-7	TRBV7-7	CASSIQRGYEQYF
.	TRBJ2-5	TRBV5-1	CASSLNQAGVGETQYF
.	TRBJ2-1	TRBV5-1	CASSFEAPVGGEQFF
once	TRBJ1-5	TRBV7-2	CASSLHAPSYQPQHF
.	TRBJ2-1	TRBV11-2	CADGPYNEQFF
.	TRBJ2-3	TRBV6-4	CASSDEGSTDTQYF
.	TRBJ1-2	TRBV20-1	CSASAGDGYTF
.	TRBJ2-1	TRBV7-2	CASSFLSTYNEQFF
.	TRBJ1-3	TRBV28	CASSLMTGGSGNTIYF
.	TRBJ2-3	TRBV29-1	CSVEGIAEPSTDTQYF
once	TRBJ1-1	TRBV7-9	CASSGALTGNTEAFF
once	TRBJ2-7	TRBV11-1	CASSLAGSYEQYF
.	TRBJ2-1	TRBV7-2	CASSPGGVYNEQFF
.	TRBJ2-1	TRBV4-1	CASSPGHAGYNEQFF
.	TRBJ1-1	TRBV5-1	CASSISGGEAFF
.	TRBJ2-2	TRBV27	CASSSLTGGELFF
.	TRBJ2-7	TRBV6-5	CASSPGTLTYEQYF
.	TRBJ1-4	TRBV5-1	CASSQETDEKLFF
.	TRBJ2-7	TRBV19	CASSTSQGLTTEQYF
.	TRBJ2-7	TRBV9	CASSVKTGSYEQYF
.	.	TRBV6-5	CASSLRPGNYYEQYF
.	TRBJ2-7	TRBV14	CASSPTGTYEQYF
.	TRBJ2-7	TRBV5-8	CASSFRGNEQYF
.	TRBJ2-2	TRBV9	CASSGPGQGMSGELFF
.	TRBJ2-2	TRBV27	CASTVRGLGTGELFF
.	TRBJ2-1	TRBV7-6	CASSLYALAGDNEQFF
.	TRBJ1-1	TRBV25-1	CASRRDTPNTEAFF
.	TRBJ2-3	TRBV5-4	CASTASERADTQYF
.	TRBJ1-5	TRBV12-5	CASGFGQPQHF
.	TRBJ2-7	TRBV2	CASSGYEQYF
.	TRBJ2-1	TRBV7-8	CASSQAPTGNNEQFF
.	TRBJ1-1	TRBV10-1	CASSETFMNTEAFF
.	TRBJ2-5	TRBV6-1	CASRGTGQETQYF
.	TRBJ1-6	TRBV11-2	CASSSFNSPLHF
.	.	TRBV27	CASSPGTAYEQYF
.	TRBJ2-1	TRBV1	CTSSLPQGLAGSYNEQFF
.	TRBJ2-2	TRBV5-1	CASSLSSGYGELFF
.	TRBJ2-7	TRBV7-6	CASSTNRDNSYEQYF
.	TRBJ2-7	TRBV7-9	CASSSGIAYEQYF
.	TRBJ2-3	TRBV29-1	CSGWGNTDTQYF
.	TRBJ1-1	TRBV5-6	CASSTVGYMNTEAFF
.	TRBJ2-7	TRBV19	CASSTAGGNEQYF